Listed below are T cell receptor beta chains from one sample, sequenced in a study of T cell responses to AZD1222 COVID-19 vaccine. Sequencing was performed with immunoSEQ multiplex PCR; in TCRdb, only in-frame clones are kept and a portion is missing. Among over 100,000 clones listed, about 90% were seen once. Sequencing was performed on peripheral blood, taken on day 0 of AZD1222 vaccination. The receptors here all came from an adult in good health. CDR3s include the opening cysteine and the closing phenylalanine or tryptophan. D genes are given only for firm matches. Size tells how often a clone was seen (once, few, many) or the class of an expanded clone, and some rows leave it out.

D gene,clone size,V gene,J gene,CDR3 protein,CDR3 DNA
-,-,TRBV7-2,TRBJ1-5,CASSLALGSSQPQHF,TGTGCCAGCAGCTTAGCTTTGGGATCAAGCCAGCCCCAGCATTTT
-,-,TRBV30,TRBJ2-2,CASDRDYTGELFF,TGTGCCAGCGATCGGGACTACACCGGGGAGCTGTTTTTT
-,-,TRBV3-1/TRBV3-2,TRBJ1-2,CASSQVSHYTF,TGTGCCAGCAGCCAAGTATCTCACTACACCTTC
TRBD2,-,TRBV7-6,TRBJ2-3,CASSRDSGRTDTQYF,TGTGCCAGCAGCCGAGATAGCGGGAGGACAGATACGCAGTATTTT
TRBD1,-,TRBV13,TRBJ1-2,CASSTTGAGRDGYTF,TGTGCCAGCAGCACTACAGGGGCGGGAAGGGATGGCTACACCTTC
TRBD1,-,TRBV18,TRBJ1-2,CASSPSILDRVYGGYTF,TGTGCCAGCTCACCATCGATCTTAGACAGGGTGTATGGAGGCTACACCTTC
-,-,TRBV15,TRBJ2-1,CATSRDPPRGNEQFF,TGTGCCACCAGCAGAGATCCGCCCCGGGGAAATGAGCAGTTCTTC
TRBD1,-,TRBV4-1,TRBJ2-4,CASSQARAGTVSIQYF,TGCGCCAGCAGCCAAGCTCGTGCCGGGACAGTGAGCATTCAGTACTTC
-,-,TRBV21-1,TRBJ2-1,CASSKGAEPASNEQFF,TGTGCCAGCAGCAAAGGAGCGGAACCTGCCTCCAATGAGCAGTTCTTC
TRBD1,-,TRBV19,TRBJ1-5,CASSLLGQANQPQHF,TGTGCCAGTAGTTTATTGGGACAGGCTAATCAGCCCCAGCATTTT
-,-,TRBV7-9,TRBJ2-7,CASSFDGSEQYF,TGTGCCAGCAGCTTCGACGGTTCCGAGCAGTACTTC
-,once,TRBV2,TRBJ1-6,CASRQTVYNSPLHF,TGTGCCAGCAGACAGACAGTCTATAATTCACCCCTCCACTTT
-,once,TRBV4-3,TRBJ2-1,CASSQDDYAYNEQFF,TGCGCCAGCAGCCAAGATGATTACGCCTACAATGAGCAGTTCTTC
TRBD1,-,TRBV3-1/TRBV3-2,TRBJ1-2,CASSQGGQLSHGYTF,TGTGCCAGCAGCCAAGGGGGACAGCTGAGCCATGGCTACACCTTC
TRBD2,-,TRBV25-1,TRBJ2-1,CASRGAGSGSYNEQFF,TGTGCCAGCCGCGGTGCGGGGAGCGGGAGTTACAATGAGCAGTTCTTC
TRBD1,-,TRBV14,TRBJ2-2,CASSPLGTANTGELFF,TGTGCCAGCAGCCCCCTCGGGACAGCGAACACCGGGGAGCTGTTTTTT
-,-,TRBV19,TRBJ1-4,CASSANLATNEKLFF,TGTGCCAGTAGTGCAAACCTTGCAACTAATGAAAAACTGTTTTTT
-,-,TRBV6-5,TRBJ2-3,CASSYSMPPDTQYF,TGTGCCAGCAGTTACTCGATGCCCCCAGATACGCAGTATTTT
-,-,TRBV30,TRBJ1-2,CAWNAGADGYGYTF,TGTGCCTGGAATGCTGGGGCGGATGGATATGGCTACACCTTC
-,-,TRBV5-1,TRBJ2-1,CASSLGPSRRYEQFF,TGCGCCAGCAGCTTGGGTCCCTCTAGACGCTATGAGCAGTTCTTC
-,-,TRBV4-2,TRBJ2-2,CASATGTYYTGELFF,TGTGCCAGCGCCACGGGGACTTACTATACCGGGGAGCTGTTTTTT
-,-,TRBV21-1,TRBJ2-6,CASNQGAGANVLTF,TGTGCCAGCAACCAGGGGGCTGGGGCCAACGTCCTGACTTTC
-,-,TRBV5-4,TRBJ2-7,CASSSSYEQYF,TGTGCCAGCAGCTCCTCCTACGAGCAGTACTTC
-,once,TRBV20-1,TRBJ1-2,CSASLSFGGYTF,TGCAGTGCTAGTTTGAGTTTCGGTGGCTACACCTTC
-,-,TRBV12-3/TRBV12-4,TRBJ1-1,CASKTGNTEAFF,TGTGCCAGCAAAACTGGGAACACTGAAGCTTTCTTT
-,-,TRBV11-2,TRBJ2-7,CASSVLVAYEQYF,TGTGCCAGCAGCGTCTTGGTAGCCTACGAGCAGTACTTC
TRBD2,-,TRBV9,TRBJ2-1,CASSVAGGLAGHNEQFF,TGTGCCAGCAGCGTAGCCGGTGGACTAGCGGGGCACAATGAGCAGTTCTTC
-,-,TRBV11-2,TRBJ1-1,CASSLYRTMNTEAFF,TGTGCCAGCAGCTTATACAGAACCATGAACACTGAAGCTTTCTTT
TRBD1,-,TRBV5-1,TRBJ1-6,CASSSGQGRSPLHF,TGCGCCAGCAGTTCGGGACAGGGAAGATCACCCCTCCACTTT
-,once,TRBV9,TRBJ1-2,CASSGPRNYGYTF,TGTGCCAGCAGCGGCCCGAGAAACTATGGCTACACCTTC
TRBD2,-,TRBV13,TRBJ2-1,CASSLSGGPFFSYNEQFF,TGTGCCAGCAGCCTTAGCGGGGGGCCTTTCTTCTCCTACAATGAGCAGTTCTTC
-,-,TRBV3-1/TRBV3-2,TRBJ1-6,CASSQQGFRNSLHF,TGTGCCAGCAGCCAGCAGGGCTTTCGGAACTCCCTCCACTTT
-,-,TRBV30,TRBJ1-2,CAWNQGNYGYTF,TGTGCCTGGAACCAGGGTAACTATGGCTACACCTTC
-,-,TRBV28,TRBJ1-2,CASSLGLPLPYGYTF,TGTGCCAGCAGTTTAGGGCTGCCCTTACCCTATGGCTACACCTTC
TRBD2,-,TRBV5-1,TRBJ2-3,CASSYSGGIDTQYF,TGCGCCAGCAGCTATAGCGGGGGGATAGATACGCAGTATTTT
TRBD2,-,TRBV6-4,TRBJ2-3,CASSVIAGVHTQYF,TGTGCCAGCAGTGTCATAGCGGGCGTTCATACGCAGTATTTT
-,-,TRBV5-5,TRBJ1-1,CASSPTGSTEAFF,TGTGCCAGCAGCCCCACAGGGTCCACTGAAGCTTTCTTT
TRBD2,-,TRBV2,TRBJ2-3,CASIASGIGADTQYF,TGTGCCAGCATAGCGAGCGGGATCGGGGCAGATACGCAGTATTTT
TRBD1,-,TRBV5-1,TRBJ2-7,CASSVMGTGAEQYF,TGCGCCAGCAGCGTGATGGGGACAGGGGCGGAGCAGTACTTC
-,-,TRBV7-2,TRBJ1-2,CASSLDSGNRGYTF,TGTGCCAGCAGCTTAGATAGCGGGAATAGGGGCTACACCTTC
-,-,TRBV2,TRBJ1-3,CASSVRTGDGNTIYF,TGTGCCAGCAGTGTTAGAACAGGTGATGGAAACACCATATATTTT
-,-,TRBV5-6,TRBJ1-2,CASRRIQEDYGYTF,TGTGCCAGCAGAAGGATACAGGAGGACTATGGCTACACCTTC
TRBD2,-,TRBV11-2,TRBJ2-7,CASSLASGMYEQYF,TGTGCCAGCAGCTTAGCTAGCGGGATGTACGAGCAGTACTTC
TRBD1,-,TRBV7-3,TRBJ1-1,CASRTNLGQTEAFF,TGTGCCAGCAGAACTAACTTGGGACAGACTGAAGCTTTCTTT
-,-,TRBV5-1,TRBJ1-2,CASSLFMGSNYGYTF,TGCGCCAGCAGCCTCTTCATGGGGTCTAACTATGGCTACACCTTC
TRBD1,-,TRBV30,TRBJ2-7,CAWSQQGAGEQYF,TGTGCCTGGAGCCAACAGGGGGCGGGGGAGCAGTACTTC
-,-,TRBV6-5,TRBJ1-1,CASSYYAGNTEAFF,TGTGCCAGCAGTTATTATGCAGGAAACACTGAAGCTTTCTTT
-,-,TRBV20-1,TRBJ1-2,CSAKYYGYTF,TGCAGTGCTAAATACTATGGCTACACCTTC
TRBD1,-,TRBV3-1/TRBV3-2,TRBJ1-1,CASSLWTGMNTEAFF,TGTGCCAGCAGCCTATGGACAGGGATGAACACTGAAGCTTTCTTT
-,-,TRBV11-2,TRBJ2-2,CASSPRRQNTGELFF,TGTGCCAGCAGTCCTAGACGGCAGAACACCGGGGAGCTGTTTTTT
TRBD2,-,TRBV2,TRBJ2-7,CASVEVPGGAYEQYF,TGTGCCAGCGTGGAGGTCCCGGGGGGGGCCTACGAGCAGTACTTC
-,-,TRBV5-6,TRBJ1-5,CASSFSGGGQPQHF,TGTGCCAGCAGCTTCAGCGGGGGCGGTCAGCCCCAGCATTTT